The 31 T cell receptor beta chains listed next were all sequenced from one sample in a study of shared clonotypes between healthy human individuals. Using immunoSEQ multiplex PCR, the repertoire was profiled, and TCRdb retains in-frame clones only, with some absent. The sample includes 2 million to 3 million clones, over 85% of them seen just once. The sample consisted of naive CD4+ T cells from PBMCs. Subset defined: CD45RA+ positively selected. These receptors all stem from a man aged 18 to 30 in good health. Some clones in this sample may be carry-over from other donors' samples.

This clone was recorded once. The chain's CDR3 is CSVEDRTSGRTGELFF. In nucleotides, the CDR3 is TGCAGCGTTGAAGATCGCACTAGCGGGAGAACCGGGGAGCTGTTTTTT. The chain recombines TRBV29-1 with TRBJ2-2; TRBD2 matches 11 bases. V shed 0 bases, J shed 5 bases, and the junction held 5 bases outside the gene matches. Germline assignment: CDR1 SQVTM and CDR2 ANQGSEA. CDR3 length equals 16 residues.

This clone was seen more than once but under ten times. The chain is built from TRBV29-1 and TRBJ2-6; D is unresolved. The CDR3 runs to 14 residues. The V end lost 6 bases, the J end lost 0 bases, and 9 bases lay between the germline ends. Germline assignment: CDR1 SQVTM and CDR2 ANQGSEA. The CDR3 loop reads CSVLWSSGANVLTF. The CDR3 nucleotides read TGCAGCGTCTTATGGAGCTCTGGGGCCAACGTCCTGACTTTC.

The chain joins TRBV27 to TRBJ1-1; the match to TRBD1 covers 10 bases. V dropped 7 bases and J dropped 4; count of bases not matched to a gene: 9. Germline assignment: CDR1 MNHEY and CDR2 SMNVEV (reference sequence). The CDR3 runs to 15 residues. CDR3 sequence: CASIRIRTGGTEAFF. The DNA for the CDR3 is TGTGCCAGCATACGTATTCGGACAGGGGGCACTGAAGCTTTCTTT.

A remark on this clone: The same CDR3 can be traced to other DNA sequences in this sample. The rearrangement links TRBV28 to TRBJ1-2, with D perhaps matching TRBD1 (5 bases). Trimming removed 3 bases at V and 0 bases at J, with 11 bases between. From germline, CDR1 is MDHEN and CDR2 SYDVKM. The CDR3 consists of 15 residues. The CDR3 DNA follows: TGTGCCAGCAGTTTTGGGGGAGCCCCTAACTATGGCTACACCTTC. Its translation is CASSFGGAPNYGYTF.

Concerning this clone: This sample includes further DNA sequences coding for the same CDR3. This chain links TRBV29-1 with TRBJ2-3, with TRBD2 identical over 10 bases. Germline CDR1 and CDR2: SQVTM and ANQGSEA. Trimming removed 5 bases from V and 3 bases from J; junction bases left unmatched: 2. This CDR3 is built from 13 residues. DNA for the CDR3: TGCAGCGTTAGCGGGAGGGCGACAGATACGCAGTATTTT. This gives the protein CSVSGRATDTQYF.

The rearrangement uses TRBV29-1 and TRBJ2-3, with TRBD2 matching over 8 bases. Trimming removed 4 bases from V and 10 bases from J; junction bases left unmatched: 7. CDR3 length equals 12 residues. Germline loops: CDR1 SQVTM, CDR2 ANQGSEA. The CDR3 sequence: CSVVSRGRPQYF. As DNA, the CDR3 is TGCAGCGTTGTGTCTCGCGGGAGGCCGCAGTATTTT.

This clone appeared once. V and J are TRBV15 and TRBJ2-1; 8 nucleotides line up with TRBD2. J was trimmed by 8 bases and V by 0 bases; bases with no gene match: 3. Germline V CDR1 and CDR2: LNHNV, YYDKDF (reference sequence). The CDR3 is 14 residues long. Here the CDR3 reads CATSRDSGIDEQFF. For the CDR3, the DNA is TGTGCCACCAGCAGAGATAGCGGGATAGATGAGCAGTTCTTC.

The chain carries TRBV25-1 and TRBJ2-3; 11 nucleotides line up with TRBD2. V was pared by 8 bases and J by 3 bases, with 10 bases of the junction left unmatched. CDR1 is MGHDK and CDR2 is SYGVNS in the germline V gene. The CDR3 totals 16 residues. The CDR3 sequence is CASGPLSGRETDTQYF. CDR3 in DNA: TGTGCCAGCGGCCCCCTTAGCGGGAGGGAAACAGATACGCAGTATTTT.

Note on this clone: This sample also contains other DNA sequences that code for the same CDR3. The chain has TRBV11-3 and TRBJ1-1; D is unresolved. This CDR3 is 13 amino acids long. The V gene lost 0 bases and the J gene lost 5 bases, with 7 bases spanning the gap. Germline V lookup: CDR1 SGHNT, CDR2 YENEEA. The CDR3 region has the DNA TGTGCCAGCAGCTTAGAATTGGGGACTGAAGCTTTCTTT. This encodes CASSLELGTEAFF.

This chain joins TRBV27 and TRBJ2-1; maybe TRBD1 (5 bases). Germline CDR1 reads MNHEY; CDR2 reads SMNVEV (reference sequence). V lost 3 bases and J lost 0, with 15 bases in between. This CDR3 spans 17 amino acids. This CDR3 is CASSFTGPWDSYNEQFF. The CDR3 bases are TGTGCCAGCAGTTTCACAGGACCTTGGGACTCCTACAATGAGCAGTTCTTC.

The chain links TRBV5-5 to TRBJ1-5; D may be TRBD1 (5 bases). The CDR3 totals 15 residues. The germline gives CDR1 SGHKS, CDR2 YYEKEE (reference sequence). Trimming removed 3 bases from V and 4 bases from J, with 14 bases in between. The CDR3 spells CASSSAWGRNQPQHF. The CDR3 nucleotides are TGTGCCAGCAGCTCTGCTTGGGGCCGAAATCAGCCCCAGCATTTT.

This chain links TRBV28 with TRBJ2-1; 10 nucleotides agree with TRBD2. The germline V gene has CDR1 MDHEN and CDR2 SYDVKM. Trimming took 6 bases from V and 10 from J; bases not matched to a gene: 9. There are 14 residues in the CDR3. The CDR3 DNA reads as TGTGCCAGCAGCTCTAGCGGGAGAGGAGGGGAGCAGTTCTTC. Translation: CASSSSGRGGEQFF.

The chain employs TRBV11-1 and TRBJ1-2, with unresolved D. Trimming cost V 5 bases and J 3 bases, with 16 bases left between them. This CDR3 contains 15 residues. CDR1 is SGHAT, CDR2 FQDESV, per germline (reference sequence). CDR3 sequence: CASSPKGRKYYGYTF. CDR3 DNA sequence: TGTGCCAGCAGCCCCAAGGGCAGGAAGTACTATGGCTACACCTTC.

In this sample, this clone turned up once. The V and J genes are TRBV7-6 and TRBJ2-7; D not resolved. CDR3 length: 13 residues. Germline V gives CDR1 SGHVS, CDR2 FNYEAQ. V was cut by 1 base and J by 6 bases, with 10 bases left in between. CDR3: CASSLEGHSEQYF. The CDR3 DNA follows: TGTGCCAGCAGCTTAGAAGGGCATTCCGAGCAGTACTTC.

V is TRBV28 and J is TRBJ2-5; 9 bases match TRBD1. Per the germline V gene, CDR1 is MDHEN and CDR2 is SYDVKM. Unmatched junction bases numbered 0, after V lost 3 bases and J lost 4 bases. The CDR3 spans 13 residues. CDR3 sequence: CASSLDRGETQYF. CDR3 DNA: TGTGCCAGCAGTTTGGACAGGGGAGAGACCCAGTACTTC.

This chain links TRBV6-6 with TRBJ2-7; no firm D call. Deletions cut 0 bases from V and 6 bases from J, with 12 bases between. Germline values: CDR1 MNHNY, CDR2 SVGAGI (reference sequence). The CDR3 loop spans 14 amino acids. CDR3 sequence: CASSYSMGLAEQYF. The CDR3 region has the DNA TGTGCCAGCAGTTACTCGATGGGCCTCGCCGAGCAGTACTTC.

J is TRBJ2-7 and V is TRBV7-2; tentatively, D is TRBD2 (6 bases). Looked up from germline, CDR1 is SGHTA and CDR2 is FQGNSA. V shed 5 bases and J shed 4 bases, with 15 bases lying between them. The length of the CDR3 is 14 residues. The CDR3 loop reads CASSGVLRGYEQYF. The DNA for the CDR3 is TGTGCCAGCAGCGGCGTCCTCCGGGGGTACGAGCAGTACTTC. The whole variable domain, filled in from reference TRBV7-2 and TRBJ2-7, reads GAGVSQSPSNKVTEKGKDVELRCDPISGHTALYWYRQSLGQGLEFLIYFQGNSAPDKSGLPSDRFSAERTGGSVSTLTIQRTQQEDSAVYLCASSGVLRGYEQYFGPGTRLTVT.

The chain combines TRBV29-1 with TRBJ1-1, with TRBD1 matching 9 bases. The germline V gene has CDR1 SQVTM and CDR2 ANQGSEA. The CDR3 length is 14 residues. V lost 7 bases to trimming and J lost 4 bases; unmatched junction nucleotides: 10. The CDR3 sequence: CSARTGGGGTEAFF. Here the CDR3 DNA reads TGCAGCGCCAGAACAGGGGGCGGCGGCACTGAAGCTTTCTTT.

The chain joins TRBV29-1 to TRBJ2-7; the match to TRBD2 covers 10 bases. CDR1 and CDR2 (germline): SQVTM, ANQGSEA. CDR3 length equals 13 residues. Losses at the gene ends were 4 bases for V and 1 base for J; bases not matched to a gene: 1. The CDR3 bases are TGCAGCGTTGTACTAGCGGGATCCTACGAGCAGTACTTC. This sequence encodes CSVVLAGSYEQYF.

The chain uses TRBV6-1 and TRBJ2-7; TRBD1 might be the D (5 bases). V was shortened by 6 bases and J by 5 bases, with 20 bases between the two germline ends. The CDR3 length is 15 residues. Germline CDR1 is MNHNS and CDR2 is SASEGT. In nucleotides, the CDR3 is TGTGCCAGCAGGGGCAGGGTACGTGATAGGAACGAGCAGTACTTC. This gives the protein CASRGRVRDRNEQYF.

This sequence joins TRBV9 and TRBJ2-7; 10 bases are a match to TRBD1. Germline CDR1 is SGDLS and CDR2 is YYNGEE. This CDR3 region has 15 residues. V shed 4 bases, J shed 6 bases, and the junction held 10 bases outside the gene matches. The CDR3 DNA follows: TGTGCCAGCAGCCCCACCGGGACAGGGGAGGTCGAGCAGTACTTC. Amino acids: CASSPTGTGEVEQYF.

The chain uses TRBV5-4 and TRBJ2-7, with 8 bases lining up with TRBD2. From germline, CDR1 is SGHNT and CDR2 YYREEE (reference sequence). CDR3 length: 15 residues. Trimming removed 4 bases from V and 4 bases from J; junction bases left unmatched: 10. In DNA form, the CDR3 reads TGTGCCAGCAGCCCTTCGGGAGGGCGGGAATACGAGCAGTACTTC. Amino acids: CASSPSGGREYEQYF.

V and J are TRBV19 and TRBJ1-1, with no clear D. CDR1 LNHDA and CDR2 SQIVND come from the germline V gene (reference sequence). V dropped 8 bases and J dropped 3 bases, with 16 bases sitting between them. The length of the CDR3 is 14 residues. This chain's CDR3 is CASSDPGRDTEAFF. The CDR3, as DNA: TGTGCCAGTTCTGACCCCGGGCGAGACACTGAAGCTTTCTTT. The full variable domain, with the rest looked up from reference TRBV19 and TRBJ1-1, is DGGITQSPKYLFRKEGQNVTLSCEQNLNHDAMYWYRQDPGQGLRLIYYSQIVNDFQKGDIAEGYSVSREKKESFPLTVTSAQKNPTAFYLCASSDPGRDTEAFFGQGTRLTVV.

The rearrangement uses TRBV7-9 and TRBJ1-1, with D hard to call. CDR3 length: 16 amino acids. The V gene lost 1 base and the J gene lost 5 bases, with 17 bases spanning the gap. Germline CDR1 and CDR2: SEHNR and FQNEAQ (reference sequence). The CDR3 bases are TGTGCCAGCAGCTTAGGCAGGATCGGAGTTGGGACTGAAGCTTTCTTT. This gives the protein CASSLGRIGVGTEAFF.

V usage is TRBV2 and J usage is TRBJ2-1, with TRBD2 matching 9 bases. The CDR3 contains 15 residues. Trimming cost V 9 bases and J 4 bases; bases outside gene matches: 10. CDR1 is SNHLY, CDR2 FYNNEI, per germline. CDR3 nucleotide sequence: TGTGCCAGTTCGGAGACTAGCGGCGTATACAATGAGCAGTTCTTC. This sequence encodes CASSETSGVYNEQFF.

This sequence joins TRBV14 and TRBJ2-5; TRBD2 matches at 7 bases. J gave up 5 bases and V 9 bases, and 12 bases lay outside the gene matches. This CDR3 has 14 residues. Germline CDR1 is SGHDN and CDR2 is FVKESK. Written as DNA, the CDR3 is TGTGCCAGGATTAAGGCGGGAGAAGCCGAGACCCAGTACTTC. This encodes CARIKAGEAETQYF.

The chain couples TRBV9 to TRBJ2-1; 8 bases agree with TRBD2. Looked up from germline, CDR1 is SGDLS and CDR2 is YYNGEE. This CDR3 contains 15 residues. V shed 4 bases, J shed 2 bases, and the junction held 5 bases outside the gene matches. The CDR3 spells CASSFTSGTYNEQFF. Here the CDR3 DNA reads TGTGCCAGCAGCTTTACTAGCGGAACCTACAATGAGCAGTTCTTC.

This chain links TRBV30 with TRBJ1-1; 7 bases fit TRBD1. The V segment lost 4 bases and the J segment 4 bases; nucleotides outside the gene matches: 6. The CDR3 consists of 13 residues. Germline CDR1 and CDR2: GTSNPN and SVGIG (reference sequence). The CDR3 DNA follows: TGTGCCTGGACGACAGGGAGGGGCACTGAAGCTTTCTTT. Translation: CAWTTGRGTEAFF.

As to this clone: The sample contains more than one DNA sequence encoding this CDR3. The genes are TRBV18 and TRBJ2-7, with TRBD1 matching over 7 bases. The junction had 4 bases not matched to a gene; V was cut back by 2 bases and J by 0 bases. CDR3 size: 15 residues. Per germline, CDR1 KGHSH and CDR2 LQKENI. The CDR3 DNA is TGTGCCAGCTCACCAACGACAGGGTCCTCCTACGAGCAGTACTTC. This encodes CASSPTTGSSYEQYF. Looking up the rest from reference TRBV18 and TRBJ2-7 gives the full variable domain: NAGVMQNPRHLVRRRGQEARLRCSPMKGHSHVYWYRQLPEEGLKFMVYLQKENIIDESGMPKERFSAEFPKEGPSILRIQQVVRGDSAAYFCASSPTTGSSYEQYFGPGTRLTVT.

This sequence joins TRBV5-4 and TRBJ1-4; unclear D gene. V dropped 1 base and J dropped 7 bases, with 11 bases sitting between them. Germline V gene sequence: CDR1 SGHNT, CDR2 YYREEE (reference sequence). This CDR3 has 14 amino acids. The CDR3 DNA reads TGTGCCAGCAGCTTGCCGGGAAGCGTTGAAAAACTGTTTTTT. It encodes CASSLPGSVEKLFF.

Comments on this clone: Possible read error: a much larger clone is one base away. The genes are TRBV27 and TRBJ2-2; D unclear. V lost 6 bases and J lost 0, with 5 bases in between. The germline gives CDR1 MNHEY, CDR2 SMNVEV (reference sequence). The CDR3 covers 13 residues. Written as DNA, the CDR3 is TGTGCCAGCAGCCGCCCGAACACCGGGGAGCTGTTTTTT. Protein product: CASSRPNTGELFF.